This entry lists 19 T cell receptor beta chains sequenced from one sample in a study of regulatory T cells in long-lasting Graves disease. Time point here: persistent/refractory GD, antithyroid drugs over 5 years with positive TRAb. Scientists built the TCR library using RNA that was extracted from PBMCs. Researchers made TCR beta libraries by using iRepertoire HTBI primers and running Arm-PCR on CDR3 regions. TCRdb recomputed calls from the multiplex PCR reads with MiXCR, one row per CDR3 protein. The sample has more than 350,000 distinct CDR3 sequences; roughly 21% are singletons. Sequenced material: peripheral blood mononuclear cells (PBMCs), taken when the disease was refractory, from a patient treated with antithyroid drugs. The receptors come from a female donor with Graves disease.

This clonotype was detected many times. This sequence joins TRBV28 and TRBJ1-2; D is undetermined. Deletions cut 5 bases from V and 8 bases from J, with 12 bases between. The CDR3 runs 12 residues. From germline, CDR1 is MDHEN and CDR2 SYDVKM. CDR3 sequence: CASSAGPLGYTF. The CDR3 DNA sequence: TGTGCCAGCAGTGCCGGCCCTCTGGGCTACACCTTC.

V usage is TRBV20-1 and J usage is TRBJ2-2, with 9 bases fitting TRBD2. Unmatched junction bases numbered 20, after V lost 1 base and J lost 2 bases. Germline V lookup: CDR1 DFQATT, CDR2 SNEGSKA (reference sequence). The CDR3 spans 21 residues. The CDR3 DNA reads TGCAGTGCTAGAGGAGGGGGTCGGGAGCGGGAGGATAGGCCCAACACCGGGGAGCTGTTTTTT. Its protein product is CSARGGGREREDRPNTGELFF.

This clonotype appeared many times. The chain links TRBV2 to TRBJ2-2; 7 bases align to TRBD1. This CDR3 spans 15 amino acids. Looked up from germline, CDR1 is SNHLY and CDR2 is FYNNEI. Trimming removed 8 bases from V and 0 bases from J; junction bases left unmatched: 6. CDR3 sequence: CASRDSAPNTGELFF. CDR3 bases: TGTGCCAGCCGGGACAGCGCCCCGAACACCGGGGAGCTGTTTTTT.

This clonotype has at least ten counts. This rearrangement joins TRBV20-1 to TRBJ2-7, with 8 positions matching TRBD2. V lost 0 bases and J lost 4; bases outside the gene matches: 8. Per the germline V gene, CDR1 is DFQATT and CDR2 is SNEGSKA (reference sequence). This CDR3 is built from 15 residues. CDR3 nucleotide sequence: TGCAGTGCTAGAGATCGGAGCGGGAGAGGGTACGAGCAGTACTTC. Translation: CSARDRSGRGYEQYF.

This clonotype has a count of ten or more. This chain uses TRBV12-3 or TRBV12-4 with TRBJ2-4, with 10 bases lining up with TRBD2. This CDR3 is 15 amino acids long. V lost 5 bases, J lost 6 bases, and 7 bases stayed unmatched. The CDR3 here is CASSPLLAGVNIQYF. CDR3 bases: TGTGCCAGCAGTCCACTCCTAGCGGGAGTAAACATTCAGTACTTC.

The rearrangement links TRBV4-1 to TRBJ2-7, with 13 bases identical to TRBD2. The V segment lost 8 bases and the J segment 6 bases; nucleotides outside the gene matches: 7. This CDR3 is 14 amino acids long. Germline V gene data show CDR1 as MGHRA and CDR2 as YSYEKL. The CDR3 here is CASEGLAGTGEQYF. CDR3 DNA: TGCGCCAGCGAGGGACTAGCGGGAACGGGCGAGCAGTACTTC.

V and J are TRBV7-9 and TRBJ2-3; possible D gene TRBD1, 6 bases. Germline V gene lookup returns CDR1 SEHNR and CDR2 FQNEAQ (reference sequence). This CDR3 is built from 15 residues. The V gene lost 7 bases and the J gene lost 6 bases, with 20 bases spanning the gap. CDR3 bases: TGTGCCAGCACCTTGGGGGCAGCTGGGGCGGATACGCAGTATTTT. Protein sequence: CASTLGAAGADTQYF.

This clonotype was recorded at least ten times. The rearrangement uses TRBV7-2 and TRBJ1-1; D not resolved. The CDR3 runs 14 residues. From germline, CDR1 is SGHTA and CDR2 FQGNSA. V was trimmed by 2 bases and J by 4 bases, leaving 11 bases between them. CDR3 nucleotides: TGTGCCAGCAGCTTACCCTTGAGCGTCACTGAAGCTTTCTTT. Translating it yields CASSLPLSVTEAFF.

The rearrangement links TRBV7-2 to TRBJ1-6, with D unresolved. The germline V gene encodes CDR1 SGHTA and CDR2 FQGNSA. V was pared by 1 base and J by 6 bases, with 10 bases between. The CDR3 is 15 amino acids. CDR3 sequence reads: CASSLVSGGNSPLHF. For the CDR3, the DNA is TGTGCCAGCAGCTTAGTGTCAGGTGGTAATTCACCCCTCCACTTT.

This sequence joins TRBV20-1 and TRBJ2-3, with 8 bases that match TRBD2. CDR1 and CDR2 (germline): DFQATT, SNEGSKA (reference sequence). V lost 0 bases, J lost 4 bases, and 9 bases stayed unmatched. The length of the CDR3 is 16 residues. The CDR3 DNA sequence: TGCAGTGCTAGAGATGACCTAGCGGGCCCCCCAGATACGCAGTATTTT. This gives the protein CSARDDLAGPPDTQYF.

A note on this clonotype: Given a much more abundant clone one base away, this may be a read error. It is likely a read error, because the conserved phenylalanine at the end of the CDR3 is missing. J is TRBJ2-7 and V is TRBV12-3 or TRBV12-4, with a weak D call TRBD2 (5 bases). Trimming took 5 bases from V and 0 from J, leaving 8 bases between them. This CDR3 region has 13 residues. Written as DNA, the CDR3 is TGTGCCAGCAGTCCGGGGATCTCCTACGAGCAGTACTCC. This translates into CASSPGISYEQYS.

As to this clonotype: This may be a read error, as it is one base from a much larger clone. The chain has TRBV2 and TRBJ2-7, with 11 nucleotides matching TRBD1. With 11 bases clipped from V and 5 bases from J, the junction kept 11 bases outside the gene matches. CDR3 length: 14 residues. Looked up from germline, CDR1 is SNHLY and CDR2 is FYNNEI. The CDR3, as DNA: TGTGCCGGGGGACAGGGGGAACGTCGCCACGAGCAGTACTTC. Its protein is CAGGQGERRHEQYF.

This clonotype has at least ten counts. The rearrangement links TRBV2 to TRBJ1-5; D is unresolved. Looked up from germline, CDR1 is SNHLY and CDR2 is FYNNEI. V dropped 3 bases and J dropped 1 base, with 13 bases sitting between them. This CDR3 comprises 16 residues. As DNA, the CDR3 is TGTGCCAGCAGTGACGGTTTGGTTTCGAGCAATCAGCCCCAGCATTTT. Encoded protein: CASSDGLVSSNQPQHF.

As regards this clonotype: One junction end disagrees with the germline gene, perhaps due to a read error. The rearrangement links TRBV18 to TRBJ2-7, with D maybe TRBD1 (6 bases). Germline CDR1 reads KGHSH; CDR2 reads LQKENI. The CDR3 totals 12 residues. The CDR3 nucleotides are TGTGCCAGCTCAACCCAGACAGGCCTAATGAACTTC. Its translation: CASSTQTGLMNF.

The J gene is TRBJ1-1, the V gene TRBV9, with D perhaps TRBD1 (6 bases). Deletions cut 3 bases from V and 6 bases from J, with 15 bases between. The CDR3 has 14 residues. Germline values: CDR1 SGDLS, CDR2 YYNGEE. CDR3 in amino acids: CASSGGWGAAEAFF. In DNA form, the CDR3 reads TGTGCCAGCAGCGGGGGTTGGGGGGCCGCTGAAGCTTTCTTT.

The V and J genes are TRBV20-1 and TRBJ1-4, with unresolved D. V gave up 1 base and J gave up 0 bases, with 21 bases separating them. Per germline, CDR1 DFQATT and CDR2 SNEGSKA (reference sequence). The length of the CDR3 is 19 residues. The CDR3 bases are TGCAGTGCTAGAGCCGGGCCACCGGAGTCCCCTGCAACTAATGAAAAACTGTTTTTT. This gives the protein CSARAGPPESPATNEKLFF.

This chain uses TRBV7-2 with TRBJ1-3, with D unclear. This CDR3 has 14 amino acids. The ends were cut back, 1 base at V and 5 bases at J, with 9 bases in the middle. Per the germline V gene, CDR1 is SGHTA and CDR2 is FQGNSA. This CDR3 reads CASSLGVARNTIYF. DNA of the CDR3: TGTGCCAGCAGCTTAGGGGTTGCCCGAAACACCATATATTTT.

The chain recombines TRBV19 with TRBJ2-7; 10 bases fit TRBD1. The V gene end was trimmed by 10 bases and the J gene end by 2 bases; junction bases not matched to a gene: 11. CDR1 is LNHDA, CDR2 SQIVND, per germline (reference sequence). This CDR3 region has 15 residues. This CDR3 is CATRTGGQGAYEQYF. Written as DNA, the CDR3 is TGTGCCACCCGAACGGGCGGACAGGGGGCCTACGAGCAGTACTTC.

This clonotype was counted ten times or more. The chain couples TRBV15 to TRBJ2-7, with TRBD1 matching over 11 bases. Trimming at V came to 0 bases and at J to 7 bases, leaving 5 bases not matched to a gene. The CDR3 is 15 amino acids. The germline CDR1 and CDR2 sequences are LNHNV and YYDKDF (reference sequence). CDR3 coding DNA: TGTGCCACCAGCAGAGAGCTGGACAGGGGGCTTGAGCAGTACTTC. It yields the protein CATSRELDRGLEQYF.